Only a few counts were recorded for the clone carrying this TCR beta chain. Antigen specificity is unknown. A second PCR, run for roughly 7 to 12 cycles, used a sample-barcoded 5' primer plus a J-beta primer mix. TCRdb redid the calling of the 5' RACE reads with MiXCR, one entry per CDR3 protein. The data show around 670,000 distinct CDR3 sequences, less than 35% seen once. This specimen belongs to a study of blood T cells in healthy people across ages. Overall study results and limits: The recorded TCR beta diversity per million T cells decreased in a roughly linear manner with age.

Total RNA extracted from each sample amounted to at least 6 micrograms. V dropped 1 base and J dropped 6 bases, with 12 bases sitting between them. The CDR3 extends over 14 amino acids. Per the germline V gene, CDR1 is SGHAT and CDR2 is FQNNGV. This TCR came from a woman older than 75 in good health. The gene calls are TRBV11-2 and TRBJ1-2; TRBD1 might be the D (5 bases). Sequencing input: blood. The CDR3 region is CASSLGQGGDGYTF. The CDR3 DNA reads as TGTGCCAGCAGCTTAGGCCAGGGAGGTGATGGCTACACCTTC.